This T cell receptor beta chain derives from a study of neurological immune-mediated disorders (dated by TCRdb to between 2018 and 2020). Background on the whole study: Among the 34 multiple sclerosis patients, relapsing-remitting MS was present in around 31 and secondary progressive MS was present in 3. The 90 to 120 TCR-beta libraries covered PBMC samples along with longitudinal samples, technical triplicates, and paired sorted CD4+ and CD8+ T-cell subsets. Of the approximately 70 subjects in the cohort, about 15 were HAM/TSP patients, roughly 35 were multiple sclerosis patients, and 20 were healthy controls. Peripheral blood TCR-beta repertoires from HTLV-I-associated myelopathy (HAM/TSP) patients, multiple sclerosis patients and healthy controls were compared by UMI-based sequencing.

CDR1 is given as SGHRS and CDR2 as YFSETQ, both from the germline V gene. From its cysteine to its phenylalanine, the CDR3 spans 14 amino acids. Left in the record is the CDR3 DNA by itself, 42 bases read in frame from the first base. Germline trimming: 0 bases from V, 7 bases from J; junction bases outside gene matches: 3. Findings and caveats that apply to the study as a whole: TCR clonal expansion was greatest in HAM/TSP patients and smallest in MS patients, who ranked below even healthy controls. No identical CDR3 amino acid sequences were found to be shared among expanded clones across subjects, suggesting that TCR-beta repertoires were private in all groups. In phylogenetic analysis, the repertoires of 18 of 34 MS patients grouped into a cluster of related CDR3 sequences, which suggests a possible signature at the repertoire level. No association of the MS cluster with clinical or MRI features was observed, and the need for larger cohorts was stated by the authors.

To synthesize cDNA, template-switch 5'RACE was performed with a primer carrying a 10-nucleotide random unique molecular identifier so that each TCR transcript was tagged. Each sequencing run produced over 180 million TCR-beta sequences covering 15-18 subjects. Total RNA was extracted with the RNeasy kit. TCR-beta VDJ regions were amplified with primers for the TCR constant region and the 5'RACE anchor, using the KAPA Real-time Library Amplification kit. Sample indexes and Illumina adaptors were added in a first PCR, and a second PCR then increased library yield. After Ampure bead purification, the roughly 650 bp TCR product was size-selected on a 2% E-gel SizeSelection system. Before pooling, library quality was checked on a Bioanalyzer, concentration was measured with Qubit, and libraries were quantified with the Kapa Library Quantification kit. Paired-end 2 x 150 bp sequencing of the libraries was performed on an Illumina HiSeq 2500. To increase sequence diversity, roughly 24-32% phiX was spiked into each library pool. In the original analysis: Quality-filtered reads were processed with the UMI-based MiGEC pipeline, and over 85% of raw TCR sequences were removed by the MiGEC pipeline during error correction. IMGT germline references were used for alignment of VDJ genes, and clonotypes were defined by a unique CDR3 amino acid sequence together with V-J genes. Clonal expansion, Shannon diversity and CDR3 relatedness (CalcPairwiseDistances, ClusterSamples) were evaluated with VDJtools, and phylogenetic trees were built with CLCbio workbench. Clones with at least 8 unique UMIs were defined as expanded, with this threshold being based on coefficient-of-variation modelling across technical triplicates. The public reads were reprocessed in TCRdb via fastp at Q25 and MiXCR, keeping in-frame beta chains. Merged by CDR3 protein, the rows form single entries marked with the most common genes and DNA. The V and J calls and clone size come from TCRdb's table, not from the authors' own analysis. This sample lists about 59,000 distinct CDR3 sequences; approximately 3.5% were detected once. The ten largest clones add up to approximately 3.3% of the sample.

Unsorted PBMC libraries were generated from 2 million PBMCs stored in RNAlater at -80 °C until RNA extraction. Multiple sclerosis patients were enrolled in a US clinical protocol under which disease progression was evaluated by magnetic resonance imaging. PBMCs were separated from peripheral blood using Ficoll-Hypaque density gradient centrifugation and then cryopreserved in liquid nitrogen. This clonotype was detected many times. Its cognate antigen has yet to be identified. Per-base qualities were not stored, and no clone one base away is much larger. Input material: PBMCs. The sequence came from a woman between 25 and 40 years old with multiple sclerosis. The V and J segments used are TRBV5-1 and TRBJ2-1; TRBD2 lines up with 8 middle nucleotides. The CDR3 in this case is CASSLAGTSNEQFF. Read as DNA, the sequence is TGCGCCAGCAGCTTGGCAGGGACTAGTAATGAGCAGTTCTTC.